A selection of T cell receptor beta chains follows, all from one sample in a study of control samples from healthy donors and cancer patients. Only in-frame clones appear in the TCRdb table, and some are missing; sequencing was by immunoSEQ multiplex PCR. The sample lists roughly 70,000 clones; about 94% were seen once. What was sequenced was blood. These receptors were taken from a woman under 40 in good health. Both conserved end residues are part of each CDR3. The D gene is left open where the match is weak. Clone size is not always given. Where it is, it says once, few, many or a class for expanded clones.

.,.,TRBJ2-7,TRBV6-5,TGTGCCAGCAAGGACGGTGCCTACGAGCAGTACTTC,CASKDGAYEQYF
.,TRBD2,TRBJ2-3,TRBV13,TGTGCCAGCAGCCCTCATTCCCCGACTAGCGGGGGGGCGTCAGTCCCAGATACGCAGTATTTT,CASSPHSPTSGGASVPDTQYF
.,TRBD1,TRBJ1-2,TRBV9,TGTGCCAGCAGCCAGGGACAGGGGTATGGCTACACCTTC,CASSQGQGYGYTF
.,TRBD1,TRBJ1-2,TRBV11-2,TGTGCCAGCAGCTTAGGACAGGGTCTTGGCTACACCTTC,CASSLGQGLGYTF
.,.,TRBJ2-2,TRBV19,TGTGCCAGTAGAAACAGGGCTTACACCGGGGAGCTGTTTTTT,CASRNRAYTGELFF
once,.,TRBJ1-6,TRBV4-1,TGCGCCAGCAGCGGGGCTAGTCCCTATTCACCCCTCCACTTT,CASSGASPYSPLHF
.,.,TRBJ1-1,TRBV7-8,TGTGCCAGCAGCTTAGGGGGGGACACTGAAGCTTTCTTT,CASSLGGDTEAFF
.,.,TRBJ2-2,TRBV29-1,TGCAGTGGTACCAGGGAGAGCGGGGAGCTGTTTTTT,CSGTRESGELFF
once,TRBD2,TRBJ2-5,TRBV4-2,TGTGCCAGCTCCGGGGGGGTCCAAGAGACCCAGTACTTC,CASSGGVQETQYF
.,TRBD1,TRBJ1-2,TRBV24-1,TGTGCCACCAGTGATCAGGGGGCGAGGGGCTACACCTTC,CATSDQGARGYTF
few,.,TRBJ2-7,TRBV3-1/TRBV3-2,TGTGCCAGCAGCCAAGTATTCCACAGCTCCTACGAGCAGTACTTC,CASSQVFHSSYEQYF
.,TRBD1,TRBJ1-5,TRBV29-1,TGCAGCGTTGCTGGGACAGACAATAGCAATCAGCCCCAGCATTTT,CSVAGTDNSNQPQHF
.,.,TRBJ2-7,TRBV12-3/TRBV12-4,TGTGCCAGCAGTTTAGTTATATCCTACGAGCAGTACTTC,CASSLVISYEQYF
once,TRBD1,TRBJ2-3,TRBV4-1,TGCGCCAGCAGCCAAGAAAACAGGGGCCCTTTTAGCACAGATACGCAGTATTTT,CASSQENRGPFSTDTQYF
.,TRBD1,TRBJ1-2,TRBV19,TGTGCCAGTACCGGGACAGGTTATGGCTACACCTTC,CASTGTGYGYTF
.,TRBD1,TRBJ1-1,TRBV7-8,TGTGCCAGCAGCCCGACGACAGGGGGAGCTGAAGCTTTCTTT,CASSPTTGGAEAFF
.,.,TRBJ2-2,TRBV25-1,TGTGCCAGCAGTGGAGCGAGGGAGACCGGGGAGCTGTTTTTT,CASSGARETGELFF
once,.,TRBJ1-1,TRBV18,TGTGCCAGCTCACCAGACAGTGGGAGGACTGAAGCTTTCTTT,CASSPDSGRTEAFF
.,.,TRBJ2-7,TRBV6-1,TGTGCCAGCAGTGAGGTACCCACCACCCTCTACGAGCAGTACTTC,CASSEVPTTLYEQYF
few,.,TRBJ1-2,TRBV4-1,TGCGCCAGCAGCCAAGTGTTGGGGGATGGCTACACCTTC,CASSQVLGDGYTF
.,.,TRBJ1-1,TRBV2,TGTGCCAGCAGCGCAGGGGACACTGAAGCTTTCTTT,CASSAGDTEAFF
.,TRBD1,TRBJ1-2,TRBV6-5,TGTGCCAGCAGGTTGAACAGGGGCCACTATGGCTACACCTTC,CASRLNRGHYGYTF
.,.,TRBJ1-3,TRBV6-5,TGTGCCAGCGGCAGCAGGGGCTCTGGAAACACCATATATTTT,CASGSRGSGNTIYF
.,.,TRBJ1-1,TRBV27,TGTGCCAGCAGTTGGACGGAGGCCACTGAAGCTTTCTTT,CASSWTEATEAFF
.,.,TRBJ1-4,TRBV6-5,TGTGCCAGCAGGCCGATTGCAACTAATGAAAAACTGTTTTTT,CASRPIATNEKLFF
.,.,TRBJ1-4,TRBV30,TGTGCCTGGAGTGTACATACAGCAACTAATGAAAAACTGTTTTTT,CAWSVHTATNEKLFF
.,TRBD2,TRBJ2-5,TRBV9,TGTGCCAGCAGCGCGGGGGAGCTAGCGGGGGAACAAGAGACCCAGTACTTC,CASSAGELAGEQETQYF
.,.,TRBJ1-5,TRBV27,TGTGCCAGCAGCTCGGGCGGAAGGAGGAATCAGCCCCAGCATTTT,CASSSGGRRNQPQHF
.,TRBD2,TRBJ2-3,TRBV7-6,TGTGCCAGCAGCTCCCCCGGGACTAGCGACGAAGATACGCAGTATTTT,CASSSPGTSDEDTQYF
.,.,TRBJ1-1,TRBV5-4,TGTGCCAGCAGCTCCGGCACATTGAACACTGAAGCTTTCTTT,CASSSGTLNTEAFF
once,TRBD1,TRBJ2-3,TRBV9,TGTGCCAGCAGCCCAGGGGGCGCAAAGGATACGCAGTATTTT,CASSPGGAKDTQYF
.,TRBD1,TRBJ1-1,TRBV5-1,TGCGCCAGCAGCCAACGGACAGGGAACACTGAAGCTTTCTTT,CASSQRTGNTEAFF
.,.,TRBJ1-1,TRBV10-1,TGCGCCAGCAGTGACGACGACTCCGAAGGCACTGAAGCTTTCTTT,CASSDDDSEGTEAFF
.,.,TRBJ1-5,TRBV12-3/TRBV12-4,TGTGCCAGCAGTCGGAGTCAGGGACAGCCCCAGCATTTT,CASSRSQGQPQHF
.,.,TRBJ1-2,TRBV29-1,TGCAGCGTCCACAACGGACAGCCAACTTTCTATGGCTACACCTTC,CSVHNGQPTFYGYTF
.,TRBD1,TRBJ1-6,TRBV2,TGTGCCAGCAGTCAGGGACAGGGGGCCTCACCCCTCCACTTT,CASSQGQGASPLHF
.,.,TRBJ1-5,TRBV30,TGTGCCTGGAGTGTACAAGGGACCCGGGATCAGCCCCAGCATTTT,CAWSVQGTRDQPQHF
.,TRBD1,TRBJ1-1,TRBV2,TGTGCCAGCAGAGTGTATGGGACAGAGAACACTGAAGCTTTCTTT,CASRVYGTENTEAFF
once,.,TRBJ2-5,TRBV11-1,TGTGCCAGCAGCTACGGGGAGACCCAGTACTTC,CASSYGETQYF
.,.,TRBJ2-2,TRBV3-1/TRBV3-2,TGTGCCAGCAGCCAATCGGGCGGGGGCCTGGAAGGTGTAGCCGGGGAGCTGTTTTTT,CASSQSGGGLEGVAGELFF